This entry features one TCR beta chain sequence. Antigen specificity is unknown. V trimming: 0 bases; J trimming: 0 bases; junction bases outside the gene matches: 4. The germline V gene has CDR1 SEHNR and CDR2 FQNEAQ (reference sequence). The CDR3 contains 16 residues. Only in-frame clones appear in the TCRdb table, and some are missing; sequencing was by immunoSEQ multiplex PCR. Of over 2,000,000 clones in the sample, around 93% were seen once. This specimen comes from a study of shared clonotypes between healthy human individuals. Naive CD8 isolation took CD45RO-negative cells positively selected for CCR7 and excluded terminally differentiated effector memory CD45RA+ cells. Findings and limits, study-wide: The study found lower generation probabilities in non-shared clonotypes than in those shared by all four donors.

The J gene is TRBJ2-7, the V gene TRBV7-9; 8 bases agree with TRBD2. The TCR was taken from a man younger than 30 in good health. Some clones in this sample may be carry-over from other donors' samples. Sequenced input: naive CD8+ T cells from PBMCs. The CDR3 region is CASSLAGTSISYEQYF. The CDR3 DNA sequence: TGTGCCAGCAGCTTAGCGGGGACTAGTATCTCCTACGAGCAGTACTTC.